This T cell receptor beta chain was retrieved from a study of blood T cell repertoires in COVID-19 (TCRdb year 2020). General notes on the study: The collaborator samples originated in the United States, Italy and Spain and spanned the acute and convalescent phases of COVID-19. The material from the prospective study consisted of cDNA or gDNA derived from T cells, B-cell-depleted T cells, or PBMCs. Deeply sampled blood TCRbeta repertoires from subjects exposed to, actively infected with, or recovered from COVID-19 were included in the dataset. The repertoires were released in a freely available public database intended as a resource for research on the immune response to SARS-CoV-2. The samples were drawn from the first 160 participants of the ongoing ImmuneRACE study and from 1,254 subjects provided by 6 global collaborators. Sample metadata almost always included a de-identified subject ID, COVID-19 status, age in years and sex. Where available, HLA class I and class II types were obtained from metadata supplied by the sample provider rather than from assay-based typing. The paper as a whole reports these results and caveats: Clinical and demographic metadata were provided uncurated, with the amount varying by source and participant.

One collaborating source in Seattle enrolled patients while the patients were actively infected and followed the patients over time throughout the course of disease. Whole blood was collected in K2EDTA tubes by collaborating institutions according to the institutions' own protocols. For TCRbeta analysis, collaborators shipped samples as frozen whole blood, isolated PBMCs, or DNA extracted from either of those sample types. TCRbeta CDR3 regions were amplified from genomic DNA using the immunoSEQ Assay, a bias-controlled multiplex PCR. In the paper's pipeline: Within the assay, amplification of reference gene primers was used to estimate how many nucleated cells each sample contained. To quantify the absolute abundance of each unique TCRbeta CDR3 rearrangement, sequence reads were collapsed and filtered. For each sample, productive Simpson clonality was calculated by taking the square root of Simpson's diversity index across productive rearrangements. TCRdb carries this immuneACCESS record with in-frame sequences only. Its versions omit some clonotypes, under half of them owing to an unresolved V gene in the studies checked, with the rest unexplained. V and J calls and clone size are given by that table; D and trimming were obtained from the DNA. Across this sample there are under 250,000 clones, with roughly 88% seen only once. Around 6.5% of the sample lies in the top ten.

This clone has just a few counts. Its recognized antigen is unknown. Per-nucleotide qualities are absent, and no much larger clonotype sits a single base away. V is pared back by 0 bases and J by 0 bases, with 11 bases lying between the germline termini. The CDR3 covers 16 residues, taking in both the cysteine and the phenylalanine. This entry keeps only the CDR3 DNA: 48 bases, framed from base 1. The germline V gene gives CDR1 as MNHEY and CDR2 as SVGAGI. This receptor was taken from a woman aged 25 to 39 with COVID-19, enrolled during active disease. This chain joins TRBV6-5 to TRBJ1-1; no D gene is confidently identified. Source material: peripheral blood. The CDR3 region has the sequence CASSYSPRRLNTEAFF. The DNA sequence is as follows: TGTGCCAGCAGTTACTCTCCGAGGAGGTTGAACACTGAAGCTTTCTTT.